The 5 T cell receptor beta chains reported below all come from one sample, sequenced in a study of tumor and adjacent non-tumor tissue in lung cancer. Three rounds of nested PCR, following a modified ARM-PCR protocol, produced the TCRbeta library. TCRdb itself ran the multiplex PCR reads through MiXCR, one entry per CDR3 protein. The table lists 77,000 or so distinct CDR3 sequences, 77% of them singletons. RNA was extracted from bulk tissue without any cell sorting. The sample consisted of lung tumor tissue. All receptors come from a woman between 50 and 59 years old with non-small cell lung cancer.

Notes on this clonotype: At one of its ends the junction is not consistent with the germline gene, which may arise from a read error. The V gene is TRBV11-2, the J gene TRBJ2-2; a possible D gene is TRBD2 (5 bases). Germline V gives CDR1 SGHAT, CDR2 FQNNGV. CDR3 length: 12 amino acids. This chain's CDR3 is CVSSGFTGELFF. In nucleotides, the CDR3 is TGTGTCAGCAGCGGATTCACCGGGGAGCTGTTTTTT. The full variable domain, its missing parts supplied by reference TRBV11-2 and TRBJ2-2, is EAGVAQSPRYKIIEKRQSVAFWCNPISGHATLYWYQQILGQGPKLLIQFQNNGVVDDSQLPKDRFSAERLKGVDSTLKIQPAKLEDSAVYLCVSSGFTGELFFGEGSRLTVL.

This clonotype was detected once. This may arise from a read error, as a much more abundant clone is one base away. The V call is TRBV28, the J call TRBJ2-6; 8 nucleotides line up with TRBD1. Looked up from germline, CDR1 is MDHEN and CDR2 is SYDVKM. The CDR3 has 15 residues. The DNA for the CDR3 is TGTGCCAGCCGGACAGGGCCCTCTGGGGTCAACGTCCTGACTTTC. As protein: CASRTGPSGVNVLTF.

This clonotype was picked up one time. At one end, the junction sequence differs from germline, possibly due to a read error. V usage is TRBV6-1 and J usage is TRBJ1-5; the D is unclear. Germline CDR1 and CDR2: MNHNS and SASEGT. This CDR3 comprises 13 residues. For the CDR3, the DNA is TGTGCCAGCGGTGACATTGCCAATCAGCCCCAGCATTTT. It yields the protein CASGDIANQPQHF.

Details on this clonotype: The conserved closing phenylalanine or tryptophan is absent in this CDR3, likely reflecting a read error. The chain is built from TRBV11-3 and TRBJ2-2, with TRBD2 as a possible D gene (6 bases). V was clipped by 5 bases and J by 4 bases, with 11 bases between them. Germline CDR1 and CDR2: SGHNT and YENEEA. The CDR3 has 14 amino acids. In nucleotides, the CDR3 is TGTGCCAGCAGCCCAGTGGGGGGCACCGGGGAGCTGTTTTAT. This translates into CASSPVGGTGELFY.

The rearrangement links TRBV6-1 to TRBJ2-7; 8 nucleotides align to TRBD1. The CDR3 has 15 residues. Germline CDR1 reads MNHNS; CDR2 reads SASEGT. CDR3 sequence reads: CASSEDGTGSYEQYV. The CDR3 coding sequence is TGTGCCAGCAGTGAAGATGGGACAGGCTCCTACGAGCAATACGTC.